This T cell receptor (beta chain) was observed in a study of T cell responses to AZD1222 COVID-19 vaccine. The data were produced by immunoSEQ multiplex PCR, yet TCRdb's version contains in-frame clones alone and is incomplete. Here the sample spans 200,000 to 300,000 clones, 80% to 95% being singletons. The CDR3 is 14 residues long. Per the germline V gene, CDR1 is SGHRS and CDR2 is YFSETQ. The J segment lost 4 bases and the V segment lost 4 bases, leaving 4 bases of the junction unmatched. The material was peripheral blood, obtained on day 0 of AZD1222 vaccination. This rearrangement joins TRBV5-1 to TRBJ2-2; 7 bases match TRBD1. This TCR was sampled from an adult in good health. CDR3: CASSPGQATGELFF. CDR3 bases: TGCGCCAGCAGCCCCGGACAGGCCACCGGGGAGCTGTTTTTT.